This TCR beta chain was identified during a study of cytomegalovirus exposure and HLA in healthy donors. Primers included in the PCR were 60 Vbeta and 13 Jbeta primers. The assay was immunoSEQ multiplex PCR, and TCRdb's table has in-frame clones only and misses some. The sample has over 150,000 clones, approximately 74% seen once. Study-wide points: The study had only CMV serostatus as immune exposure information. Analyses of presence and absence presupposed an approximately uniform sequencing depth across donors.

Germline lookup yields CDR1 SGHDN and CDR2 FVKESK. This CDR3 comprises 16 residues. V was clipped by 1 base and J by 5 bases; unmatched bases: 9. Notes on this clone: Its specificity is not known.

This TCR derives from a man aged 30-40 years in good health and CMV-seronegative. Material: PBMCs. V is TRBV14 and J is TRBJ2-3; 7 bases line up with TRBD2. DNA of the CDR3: TGTGCCAGCAGCCAAGGGTGGGGAGGGAGAAAAGATACGCAGTATTTT. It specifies CASSQGWGGRKDTQYF.